The present T cell receptor (beta chain) was sequenced within a study of lymphopenia after photon versus proton radiotherapy. This clone appeared a single time. The CDR3 runs 16 residues. The V end was cut by 6 bases, the J end by 2 bases, with 20 bases between. Germline CDR1 and CDR2: MDHEN and SYDVKM. Profiled with immunoSEQ multiplex PCR; TCRdb holds only in-frame clones, not every one. The sample includes 45,000 to 65,000 clones, 92% seen only once; the top ten take approximately 18%. The sequence was collected from a woman aged 40 to 50 with cholangiocarcinoma. This chain links TRBV28 with TRBJ2-7; D not certain. The sequences come from peripheral blood, collected from a patient treated with photon-based radiotherapy. CDR3 in amino acids: CASSLAVLNRPYEQYF. The CDR3 DNA sequence: TGTGCCAGCAGCCTCGCAGTTTTAAATAGGCCCTACGAGCAGTACTTC.